Shown below are 29 T cell receptor beta chains from a single sample sequenced in a study of blood T cell repertoires in COVID-19. The assay was immunoSEQ multiplex PCR, and TCRdb's table has in-frame clones only and misses some. The sample lists about 140,000 clones; about 88% were seen once. Sequencing was carried out using peripheral blood. These receptors were collected from a man over 45 with active or convalescent COVID-19.

The chain joins TRBV14 to TRBJ2-1; the D gene is possibly TRBD1 (5 bases). The CDR3 contains 15 residues. Trimming shortened V by 6 bases and J by 0 bases, and 12 bases separated the two germline ends. The V gene's germline CDR1 is SGHDN and CDR2 FVKESK. The CDR3 loop reads CASSLMQGSYNEQFF. DNA of the CDR3: TGTGCCAGCAGTCTTATGCAGGGCTCCTACAATGAGCAGTTCTTC.

This rearrangement joins TRBV24-1 to TRBJ2-7; D uncertain. The CDR3 runs 11 residues. Germline V gene sequence: CDR1 KGHDR, CDR2 SFDVKD. The V gene lost 4 bases and the J gene lost 4 bases, with 4 bases spanning the gap. The CDR3 region is CATSDGYEQYF. The CDR3 DNA sequence: TGTGCCACCAGTGACGGGTACGAGCAGTACTTC.

The chain couples TRBV6-5 to TRBJ2-7; 8 bases line up with TRBD2. With 6 bases clipped from V and 3 bases from J, the junction kept 10 bases outside the gene matches. Germline V gives CDR1 MNHEY, CDR2 SVGAGI. This CDR3 contains 15 residues. Here the CDR3 reads CASSPELADVYEQYF. The CDR3 region has the DNA TGTGCCAGCAGCCCAGAACTAGCGGACGTCTACGAGCAGTACTTC.

The rearrangement links TRBV5-4 to TRBJ1-2, with a weak D call TRBD1 (5 bases). Looked up from germline, CDR1 is SGHNT and CDR2 is YYREEE (reference sequence). The CDR3 loop spans 13 amino acids. V was clipped by 6 bases and J by 3 bases, with 12 bases between them. The CDR3 DNA reads as TGTGCCAGCACCAATGCAGGGTACTATGGCTACACCTTC. This translates into CASTNAGYYGYTF.

The V and J genes are TRBV5-4 and TRBJ2-7; weak D call: TRBD1 (6 bases). There are 15 residues in the CDR3. Germline CDR1 reads SGHNT; CDR2 reads YYREEE (reference sequence). V shed 4 bases and J shed 1 base, with 15 bases lying between them. The CDR3 DNA sequence: TGTGCCAGCAGCCGGGCCCGGGACATTTCCTACGAGCAGTACTTC. Amino acid sequence: CASSRARDISYEQYF.

The V and J genes are TRBV7-2 and TRBJ1-5; D unresolved. The CDR3 spans 15 residues. Trimming stripped 3 bases from V and 3 bases from J, with 12 bases between. From germline, CDR1 is SGHTA and CDR2 FQGNSA. The CDR3 DNA reads as TGTGCCAGCAGCTTCTCCGGACTAATCAATCAGCCCCAGCATTTT. It translates to CASSFSGLINQPQHF. Complete variable domain (other parts from reference TRBV7-2 and TRBJ1-5): GAGVSQSPSNKVTEKGKDVELRCDPISGHTALYWYRQSLGQGLEFLIYFQGNSAPDKSGLPSDRFSAERTGGSVSTLTIQRTQQEDSAVYLCASSFSGLINQPQHFGDGTRLSIL.

This rearrangement joins TRBV9 to TRBJ2-7; 7 nucleotides line up with TRBD2. CDR1 is SGDLS, CDR2 YYNGEE, per germline. J was trimmed by 4 bases and V by 2 bases; bases with no gene match: 6. The CDR3 is 14 residues long. CDR3 in amino acids: CASSVAGDGYEQYF. The CDR3 DNA is TGTGCCAGCAGCGTCGCGGGAGACGGGTACGAGCAGTACTTC.

The chain combines TRBV10-1 with TRBJ1-4; D is perhaps TRBD1 (6 bases). Germline lookup yields CDR1 WNHNN and CDR2 SYGVQD (reference sequence). Deletions cut 6 bases from V and 0 bases from J, with 8 bases between. The CDR3 contains 14 residues. CDR3 sequence reads: CASSPGATNEKLFF. As DNA, the CDR3 is TGCGCCAGCAGCCCAGGGGCAACTAATGAAAAACTGTTTTTT.

The rearrangement uses TRBV14 and TRBJ1-5, with D unresolved. Looked up from germline, CDR1 is SGHDN and CDR2 is FVKESK. This CDR3 comprises 13 residues. Trimming took off 2 bases at V and 8 bases at J, with 10 bases between the two ends. In DNA form, the CDR3 reads TGTGCCAGCAGCCAACGAGGGTACGAGCCCCAGCATTTT. Its protein is CASSQRGYEPQHF.

The sample holds a few counts of this clone. The rearrangement joins TRBV5-1 to TRBJ2-7; TRBD1 matches at 7 bases. CDR3 length: 15 residues. The germline gives CDR1 SGHRS, CDR2 YFSETQ. V shed 4 bases and J 0 bases; nucleotides not matched to a gene: 7. The chain's CDR3 is CASSPRTGSSYEQYF. The DNA of the CDR3 is TGCGCCAGCAGCCCCAGGACAGGAAGCTCCTACGAGCAGTACTTC. Using reference TRBV5-1 and TRBJ2-7 for the parts outside the CDR3, the full variable domain is KAGVTQTPRYLIKTRGQQVTLSCSPISGHRSVSWYQQTPGQGLQFLFEYFSETQRNKGNFPGRFSGRQFSNSRSEMNVSTLELGDSALYLCASSPRTGSSYEQYFGPGTRLTVT.

The V call is TRBV6-1, the J call TRBJ2-7; D may be TRBD2 (9 bases). Germline CDR1 is MNHNS and CDR2 is SASEGT. Trimming removed 3 bases from V and 0 bases from J, with 21 bases in between. This CDR3 contains 18 residues. The CDR3 spells CASSEDREISGSSYEQYF. In DNA form, the CDR3 reads TGTGCCAGCAGTGAGGACAGGGAAATTAGCGGGAGCTCCTACGAGCAGTACTTC.

V is TRBV3-1 (or the pseudogene TRBV3-2) and J is TRBJ1-5, with TRBD1 matching over 8 bases. Germline lookup yields CDR1 LGHDT and CDR2 YNNKEL (reference sequence). The junction had 4 bases not matched to a gene; V was cut back by 4 bases and J by 2 bases. This CDR3 region has 15 residues. The CDR3, as DNA: TGTGCCAGCAGCCCGACAGGGGTTGGCAATCAGCCCCAGCATTTT. It specifies CASSPTGVGNQPQHF.

The chain is built from TRBV5-8 and TRBJ1-5; D possibly corresponds to TRBD1 (6 bases). This CDR3 is 17 amino acids long. V lost 6 bases and J lost 2, with 21 bases in between. The germline V gene encodes CDR1 SGHTS and CDR2 YDEGEE. The CDR3 loop reads CASIPGTIIGGNQPQHF. In nucleotides, the CDR3 is TGTGCCAGCATCCCCGGGACAATTATAGGCGGCAATCAGCCCCAGCATTTT.

The genes are TRBV28 and TRBJ2-7, with 7 bases identical to TRBD2. V trimming: 4 bases; J trimming: 4 bases; junction bases outside the gene matches: 10. In germline, CDR1 is MDHEN, CDR2 SYDVKM. The CDR3 contains 15 residues. The chain's CDR3 is CASSSGGPISYEQYF. The DNA of the CDR3 is TGTGCCAGCAGTTCGGGGGGACCGATAAGTTACGAGCAGTACTTC.

In its sample, this clone was seen once. This chain joins TRBV10-3 and TRBJ1-1; no reliable D call. Trimming stripped 0 bases from V and 5 bases from J, with 4 bases between. The CDR3 has 12 amino acids. Germline V gene lookup returns CDR1 ENHRY and CDR2 SYGVKD. The CDR3 sequence is CAISESETEAFF. DNA for the CDR3: TGTGCCATCAGTGAGTCTGAGACTGAAGCTTTCTTT.

The genes are TRBV28 and TRBJ2-2; D not resolved. The CDR3 is made up of 14 amino acids. The V and J ends lost 8 bases and 2 bases respectively, with 12 bases between them. Germline V gives CDR1 MDHEN, CDR2 SYDVKM. The CDR3 loop reads CASCPGLNTGELFF. The CDR3 DNA is TGTGCCAGCTGCCCGGGTCTTAACACCGGGGAGCTGTTTTTT.

The chain has TRBV11-3 and TRBJ2-1; 11 nucleotides match TRBD2. This CDR3 contains 16 residues. J lost 9 bases, V lost 0 bases, and 7 bases had no gene match. In germline, CDR1 is SGHNT, CDR2 YENEEA. CDR3: CASSLDWLAGGSEQFF. CDR3 bases: TGTGCCAGCAGCTTAGATTGGCTAGCGGGAGGTAGTGAGCAGTTCTTC.

This rearrangement joins TRBV6-2 or TRBV6-3 to TRBJ2-3; D may be TRBD2 (5 bases). The CDR3 is 15 amino acids. Germline values: CDR1 MNHEY, CDR2 SVGEGT. Trimming left V 2 bases short and J 2 bases short, with 11 bases between. CDR3 nucleotides: TGTGCCAGCAGTTACGAGCGGCCGGTCACAGATACGCAGTATTTT. It is translated as CASSYERPVTDTQYF.

The chain has TRBV7-9 and TRBJ1-5, with no clear D. Germline CDR1 is SEHNR and CDR2 is FQNEAQ (reference sequence). Trimming took 2 bases from V and 4 from J, leaving 3 bases between them. The CDR3 has 12 amino acids. CDR3 sequence reads: CASSLQNQPQHF. CDR3 nucleotides: TGTGCCAGCAGCTTACAGAATCAGCCCCAGCATTTT.

This chain's CDR3 is CASSLLGQGNSPLHF. The CDR3 DNA sequence: TGCGCCAGCAGCTTACTGGGACAGGGTAATTCACCCCTCCACTTT. V and J are TRBV5-1 and TRBJ1-6; TRBD1 aligns across 9 bases. V shed 2 bases, J shed 6 bases, and the junction held 3 bases outside the gene matches. CDR3 length: 15 residues. Germline CDR1 SGHRS, CDR2 YFSETQ.

The genes are TRBV20-1 and TRBJ2-1; 9 bases are shared with TRBD2. J was trimmed by 13 bases and V by 6 bases; bases with no gene match: 7. The V gene's germline CDR1 is DFQATT and CDR2 SNEGSKA (reference sequence). CDR3 length: 11 residues. CDR3 region: CSARRTSEQFF. In DNA form, the CDR3 reads TGCAGTGCCCGTAGGACTAGCGAACAGTTCTTC.

V and J are TRBV24-1 and TRBJ1-2; the match to TRBD1 covers 8 bases. V lost 2 bases, J lost 4 bases, and 5 bases stayed unmatched. In germline, CDR1 is KGHDR, CDR2 SFDVKD. This CDR3 has 15 amino acids. This chain's CDR3 is CATSDSGQVPYGYTF. CDR3 nucleotides: TGTGCCACCAGTGATTCGGGACAGGTCCCCTATGGCTACACCTTC.

The chain combines TRBV9 with TRBJ1-4, with 9 bases matching TRBD1. Germline V lookup: CDR1 SGDLS, CDR2 YYNGEE. This CDR3 comprises 15 residues. V lost 0 bases and J lost 8; bases outside the gene matches: 5. CDR3 in amino acids: CASSVVTGGDEKLFF. The CDR3 coding sequence is TGTGCCAGCAGCGTAGTAACAGGGGGCGACGAAAAACTGTTTTTT.

The gene calls are TRBV24-1 and TRBJ1-3; no reliable D call. With 4 bases removed from V and 0 bases from J, the gap between germline ends came to 9 bases. This CDR3 region has 15 residues. Germline CDR1 and CDR2: KGHDR and SFDVKD. The CDR3 DNA follows: TGTGCCACCAGTGACGGCGGCGCCTCTGGAAACACCATATATTTT. Residues: CATSDGGASGNTIYF.

The V call is TRBV7-9, the J call TRBJ1-2, with TRBD1 identical over 9 bases. Germline values: CDR1 SEHNR, CDR2 FQNEAQ (reference sequence). Germline trimming cut 8 bases from V and 7 bases from J; bases unmatched to any gene: 11. The CDR3 totals 14 residues. The CDR3 bases are TGTGCCAGCGGTCTACCGGGACAGGGACCTGGCTACACCTTC. Amino acids: CASGLPGQGPGYTF.

The V call is TRBV5-8, the J call TRBJ2-3; D is uncertain. CDR1 is SGHTS, CDR2 YDEGEE, per germline. V was shortened by 0 bases and J by 2 bases, with 13 bases between the two germline ends. This CDR3 is built from 16 residues. The CDR3 spells CASSLARGSLTDTQYF. For the CDR3, the DNA is TGTGCCAGCAGCTTGGCCCGCGGCAGCCTCACAGATACGCAGTATTTT.

This clone was detected only once. The chain employs TRBV19 and TRBJ2-1, with 8 bases matching TRBD2. CDR1 LNHDA and CDR2 SQIVND come from the germline V gene (reference sequence). This CDR3 is 15 amino acids long. V lost 2 bases, J lost 7 bases, and 7 bases stayed unmatched. CDR3 sequence: CASSIRAGDRNEQFF. CDR3 nucleotide sequence: TGTGCCAGTAGTATACGAGCGGGAGATAGAAATGAGCAGTTCTTC.

This chain links TRBV29-1 with TRBJ2-6; D uncertain. Germline CDR1 reads SQVTM; CDR2 reads ANQGSEA. Between the trimmed V and J ends, which lost 4 bases and 0 bases, there was a span of 10 bases. The CDR3 covers 15 residues. This CDR3 is CSVVSLASGANVLTF. The CDR3 bases are TGCAGCGTTGTAAGTTTGGCCTCTGGGGCCAACGTCCTGACTTTC.

The V and J genes are TRBV27 and TRBJ2-7, with TRBD2 identical over 8 bases. The J segment lost 0 bases and the V segment lost 5 bases, leaving 9 bases of the junction unmatched. CDR1 MNHEY and CDR2 SMNVEV come from the germline V gene (reference sequence). This CDR3 is built from 16 residues. The CDR3 DNA sequence: TGTGCCAGCAGTGGTCTAGCGGGTATATACTCCTACGAGCAGTACTTC. Translated: CASSGLAGIYSYEQYF.